This T cell receptor beta chain comes out of a study of blood T cell repertoires in COVID-19. This CDR3 spans 17 amino acids. Trimming removed 4 bases from V and 2 bases from J, with 19 bases in between. Looked up from germline, CDR1 is MDHEN and CDR2 is SYDVKM. Sequencing was performed with immunoSEQ multiplex PCR; in TCRdb, only in-frame clones are kept and a portion is missing. The sample holds more than 80,000 clones; 90% are singletons and the top ten take over 5%. The sequencing sample was made of peripheral blood. V is TRBV28 and J is TRBJ2-3; weak D call: TRBD1 (6 bases). The clonotype comes from a man between 18 and 35 years old with COVID-19, enrolled during active disease. The CDR3 bases are TGTGCCAGCAGTTCCATCTGGTTCAGGGGAGACACAGATACGCAGTATTTT. This codes for CASSSIWFRGDTDTQYF. The full variable domain, in which reference TRBV28 and TRBJ2-3 provide the parts outside the CDR3, is DVKVTQSSRYLVKRTGEKVFLECVQDMDHENMFWYRQDPGLGLRLIYFSYDVKMKEKGDIPEGYSVSREKKERFSLILESASTNQTSMYLCASSSIWFRGDTDTQYFGPGTRLTVL.